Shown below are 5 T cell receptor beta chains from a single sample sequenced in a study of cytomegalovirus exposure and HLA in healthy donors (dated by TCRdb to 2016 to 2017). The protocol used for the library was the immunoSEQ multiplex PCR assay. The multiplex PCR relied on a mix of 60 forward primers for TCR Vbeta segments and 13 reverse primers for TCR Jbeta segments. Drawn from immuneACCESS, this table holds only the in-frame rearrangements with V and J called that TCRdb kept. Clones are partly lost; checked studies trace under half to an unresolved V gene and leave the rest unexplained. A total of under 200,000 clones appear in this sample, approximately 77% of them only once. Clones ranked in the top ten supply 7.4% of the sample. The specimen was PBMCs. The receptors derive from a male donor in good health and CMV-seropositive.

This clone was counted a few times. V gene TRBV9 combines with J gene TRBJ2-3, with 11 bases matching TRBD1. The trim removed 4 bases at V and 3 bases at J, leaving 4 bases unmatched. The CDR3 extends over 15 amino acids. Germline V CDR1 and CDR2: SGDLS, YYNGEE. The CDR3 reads CASSTGQGATDTQYF. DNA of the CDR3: TGTGCCAGCAGCACTGGACAGGGGGCTACAGATACGCAGTATTTT.

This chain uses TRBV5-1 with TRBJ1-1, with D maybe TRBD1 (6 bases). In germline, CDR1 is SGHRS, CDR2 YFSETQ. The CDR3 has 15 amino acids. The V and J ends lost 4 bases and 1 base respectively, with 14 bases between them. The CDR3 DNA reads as TGCGCCAGCAGCGTGGTAGGGGGAAGGAACACTGAAGCTTTCTTT. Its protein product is CASSVVGGRNTEAFF.

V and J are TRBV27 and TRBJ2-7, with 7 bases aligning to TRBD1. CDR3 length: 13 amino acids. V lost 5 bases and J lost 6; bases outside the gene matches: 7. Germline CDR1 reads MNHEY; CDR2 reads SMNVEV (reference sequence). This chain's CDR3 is CASSLGQAREQYF. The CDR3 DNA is TGTGCCAGCAGTCTTGGACAGGCCCGCGAGCAGTACTTC.

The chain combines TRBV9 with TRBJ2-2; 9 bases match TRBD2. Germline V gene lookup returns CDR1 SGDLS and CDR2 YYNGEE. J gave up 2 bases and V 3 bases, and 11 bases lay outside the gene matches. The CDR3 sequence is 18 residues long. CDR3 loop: CASSAPGGGASNTGELFF. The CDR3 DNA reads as TGTGCCAGCAGCGCCCCGGGCGGGGGGGCTAGCAACACCGGGGAGCTGTTTTTT.

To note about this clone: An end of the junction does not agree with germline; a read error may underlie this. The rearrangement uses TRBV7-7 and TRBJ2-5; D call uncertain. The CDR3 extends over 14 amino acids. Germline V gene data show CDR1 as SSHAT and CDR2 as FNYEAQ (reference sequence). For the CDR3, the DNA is TGTGCTAGCAGCTTAGAGCCCCGTCGAGGGACCCAGTACTTC. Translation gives CASSLEPRRGTQYF. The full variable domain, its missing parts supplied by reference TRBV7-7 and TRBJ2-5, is GAGVSQSPRYKVTKRGQDVTLRCDPISSHATLYWYQQALGQGPEFLTYFNYEAQPDKSGLPSDRFSAERPEGSISTLTIQRTEQRDSAMYRCASSLEPRRGTQYFGPGTRLLVL.